Listed below are T cell receptor beta chains from one sample, sequenced in a study of shared clonotypes between healthy human individuals. Using immunoSEQ multiplex PCR, the repertoire was profiled, and TCRdb retains in-frame clones only, with some absent. Altogether roughly 810,000 clones are present, about 96% being singletons, with the ten largest covering about 0.21%. The sample was naive CD8+ T cells sorted from blood. All receptors derive from a young man in good health. Both conserved end residues are part of each CDR3. Each record gives: J gene, D gene, clone size, V gene, CDR3 DNA, CDR3 protein. The D gene is left open where the match is weak. For some rows the clone size is stated as once, few or many, or as a class when expanded; others skip it.

TRBJ2-5 TRBD2 once TRBV7-9 TGTGCCAGCAGCCTAACCGGGACTAGCGGTTACCAAGAGACCCAGTACTTC CASSLTGTSGYQETQYF
TRBJ2-2 - - TRBV11-1 TGTGCCAGCAGCTCGGGACCTAACACCGGGGAGCTGTTTTTT CASSSGPNTGELFF
TRBJ2-1 TRBD2 - TRBV27 TGTGCCAGCAGTTCCCCAACTAGCGAAAGCTCCTACAATGAGCAGTTCTTC CASSSPTSESSYNEQFF
TRBJ2-7 - - TRBV18 TGTGCCAGCTCACTCGCCGCCCGGCAGGGCGTACACCTAGGCGAGCAGTACTTC CASSLAARQGVHLGEQYF
TRBJ2-7 - - TRBV19 TGTGCCAGTGCTGGGGGTAGCGCCTACGAGCAGTACTTC CASAGGSAYEQYF
TRBJ1-1 - - TRBV2 TGTGCCAGCAGCGTTCCGACAGACGACGCTTTCTTT CASSVPTDDAFF
TRBJ2-7 TRBD1 - TRBV5-1 TGCGCCAGCAGCCCGGGGACAGGGGGTCGTATTTACGAGCAGTACTTC CASSPGTGGRIYEQYF
TRBJ1-1 - - TRBV7-9 TGTGCCAGCAGCCCACAGGTGAACACTGAAGCTTTCTTT CASSPQVNTEAFF
TRBJ1-5 - - TRBV5-8 TGTGCCAGCAGCGAGAGACAGGGCAATCAGCCCCAGCATTTT CASSERQGNQPQHF
TRBJ2-7 TRBD2 - TRBV19 TGTGCCAGTAGCCGACTAGCGGGGCGAACCTACGAGCAGTACTTC CASSRLAGRTYEQYF
TRBJ2-7 TRBD2 once TRBV6-5 TGTGCCAGCAGTTCCACGGGACTAGCTCTCGAGCAGTACTTC CASSSTGLALEQYF
TRBJ2-1 - - TRBV9 TGTGCCAGCAGCACCGGGGGGCAAGGTGAGCAGTTCTTC CASSTGGQGEQFF
TRBJ1-1 - - TRBV7-9 TGTGCCAGCAGCTTATTAGGCCCCCGGAGGGACCAGAACACTGAAGCTTTCTTT CASSLLGPRRDQNTEAFF
TRBJ1-2 TRBD1 - TRBV28 TGTGCCAGCAGTTCCCGACAGGGGGCTTGGGGCTACACCTTC CASSSRQGAWGYTF
TRBJ2-7 - - TRBV27 TGTGCCAGCAGTCGCTCCCGACAGGTGGATGTCGAGCAGTACTTC CASSRSRQVDVEQYF
TRBJ2-5 - - TRBV7-2 TGTGCCAGCAGCTTGGAGGTGGGTTTGACATCGGAGACCCAGTACTTC CASSLEVGLTSETQYF
TRBJ2-2 TRBD1 - TRBV10-3 TGTGCCATCAGGGGACAGGGGCTAACCGGGGAGCTGTTTTTT CAIRGQGLTGELFF
TRBJ2-5 - - TRBV21-1 TGTGCCAGCAGCCGAGGACAGGGGGCGAGGATGAGGGAGACCCAGTACTTC CASSRGQGARMRETQYF
TRBJ2-5 TRBD1 - TRBV19 TGTGCCAGTAGAAATACAGGGGAAGAGACCCAGTACTTC CASRNTGEETQYF
TRBJ2-7 - - TRBV4-1 TGCGCCAGCAGCCAAGATTGGTCGGGCGGGACGCTCTCCTACGAGCAGTACTTC CASSQDWSGGTLSYEQYF
TRBJ2-7 - once TRBV10-2 TGCGCCAGCAGTGAGGACGGGCCTAAGGCCCCCTACGAGCAGTACTTC CASSEDGPKAPYEQYF
TRBJ1-2 - - TRBV6-5 TGTGCCATCCGTACTGACTATGGCTACACCTTC CAIRTDYGYTF
TRBJ1-4 - - TRBV7-9 TGTGCCAGCAGCCTTCCACGGGGGAGCGGGGCAACTAATGAAAAACTGTTTTTT CASSLPRGSGATNEKLFF
TRBJ1-4 - - TRBV21-1 TGTGCCAGCACCGAAAAACTGTTTTTT CASTEKLFF
TRBJ2-3 - few TRBV27 TGTGCCAGCAGTTTGTTGGGGGGAACAGATACGCAGTATTTT CASSLLGGTDTQYF
TRBJ1-1 - - TRBV11-2 TGTGCCAGCAGCTTAGGTGCAGCACTTCACACTGAAGCTTTCTTT CASSLGAALHTEAFF
TRBJ2-1 TRBD2 - TRBV4-3 TGCGCCAGCAGCCAAGGTGGACTAGTCAGCTCCTACAATGAGCAGTTCTTC CASSQGGLVSSYNEQFF
TRBJ1-1 TRBD1 - TRBV6-5 TGTGCCAGCAGTTACGGACAGGGGAACACTGAAGCTTTCTTT CASSYGQGNTEAFF
TRBJ1-5 TRBD1 - TRBV2 TGTGCCAGCCAACGACAGGGGGAGAATCAGCCCCAGCATTTT CASQRQGENQPQHF
TRBJ2-7 TRBD1 - TRBV5-1 TGCGCCAGCAGCTTGGAGTACGACAGGGGCTCCTACGAGCAGTACTTC CASSLEYDRGSYEQYF
TRBJ2-7 - - TRBV27 TGTGCCAGCAGTTACAGCCCATATTCCTACGAGCAGTACTTC CASSYSPYSYEQYF
TRBJ2-1 - - TRBV27 TGTGCCAGCAGTCCCCAAGGGGACAATGAGCAGTTCTTC CASSPQGDNEQFF
TRBJ2-5 - - TRBV7-9 TGTGCCAGCACCAACCCTTCTGGGCCTTGGGAGACCCAGTACTTC CASTNPSGPWETQYF
TRBJ2-7 TRBD1 - TRBV2 TGTGCCAGCAGTGGTACAGGGGTTGCCATATCCTACGAGCAGTACTTC CASSGTGVAISYEQYF
TRBJ2-6 - - TRBV18 TGTGCCAGCTCGGGAGAAGCCAACGTCCTGACTTTC CASSGEANVLTF
TRBJ2-7 - once TRBV7-2 TGTGCCAGCAGACGGACAGAAGCCTACGAGCAGTACTTC CASRRTEAYEQYF
TRBJ2-7 TRBD2 - TRBV18 TGTGCCAGCTCACCGACTAGCGGGGTCTCCTACGAGCAGTACTTC CASSPTSGVSYEQYF
TRBJ1-1 - - TRBV9 TGTGCCAGCAGCGGAACCGGACTGGTCGGGACTGAAGCTTTCTTT CASSGTGLVGTEAFF
TRBJ1-1 - - TRBV11-3 TGTGCCAGCAGCGACAGGTGTGGGCCATTT CASSDRCGPF
TRBJ1-4 - - TRBV27 TGTGCCAGCGGGGTATCCTTTCGTAATGAAAAACTGTTTTTT CASGVSFRNEKLFF
TRBJ2-1 TRBD1 - TRBV10-2 TGCGCCAGCAGCGAGACTGGGACAGGCAGAGAAAGGCAGTTCTTC CASSETGTGRERQFF
TRBJ2-2 - - TRBV9 TGTGCCAGCAGCGCCAGACTGAACACCGGGGAGCTGTTTTTT CASSARLNTGELFF
TRBJ2-7 TRBD2 - TRBV28 TGTGCCAGCAGTTTAAGTCTAGCGGGAACCTACGAGCAGTACTTC CASSLSLAGTYEQYF
TRBJ1-2 - - TRBV7-9 TGTGCCAGCAGCTTAGCTTTAAACTATGGCTACACCTTC CASSLALNYGYTF
TRBJ1-1 - - TRBV6-4 TGTGCCAGCAGAACAAAACAGGGTGCGAGCACTGAAGCTTTCTTT CASRTKQGASTEAFF
TRBJ2-2 TRBD1 - TRBV7-2 TGTGCCAGCAGCTCCCTAATATTCAGGGGGAGGAACACCGGGGAGCTGTTTTTT CASSSLIFRGRNTGELFF
TRBJ1-2 - - TRBV6-1 TGTGCCAGCAGTGAAGAGATCGGGACTGGAGGGGCCTATGGCTACACCTTC CASSEEIGTGGAYGYTF
TRBJ2-7 - - TRBV9 TGTGCCAGCAGCGGGGACCGGGACTCCTACTACGAGCAGTACTTC CASSGDRDSYYEQYF
TRBJ1-1 - - TRBV4-1 TGCGCCAGCAGCCAAGCCCAGGGTGAGGGCCTAGGCACTGAAGCTTTCTTT CASSQAQGEGLGTEAFF
TRBJ2-7 TRBD1 - TRBV7-9 TGTGCCAGCAGCTTCGGACAGGGGGCTTCCTACGAGCAGTACTTC CASSFGQGASYEQYF
TRBJ1-5 - - TRBV18 TGTGCCAGCTCACCGGAGGGAGGAGGTCAGCCCCAGCATTTT CASSPEGGGQPQHF
TRBJ2-1 TRBD2 - TRBV18 TGTGCCAGCTCACCACCTAGCGGGAGGGCCAATGAGCAGTTCTTC CASSPPSGRANEQFF
TRBJ1-1 - - TRBV15 TGTGCCACCAGCAGAGCCCCACAGTCTGAAGCTTTCTTT CATSRAPQSEAFF
TRBJ2-1 - - TRBV5-1 TGCGCCAGCAGCTTGGGGACATCGTCAGGAAATGAGCAGTTCTTC CASSLGTSSGNEQFF